This passage covers 25 T cell receptor beta chains from one sample sequenced in a study of T cells in Graves' hyperthyroidism and ophthalmopathy. TCR beta CDR3 sequences were amplified from RNA transcripts. The primer set for the first-round RT-PCR of the TCR CDR3 was HTBI. TCRdb re-derived calls from the multiplex PCR reads in MiXCR, one entry per CDR3 protein. This sample has 700,000 to 850,000 distinct CDR3 sequences, with under 45% found just once. Specimen: blood. The receptors here all came from a middle-aged woman with Graves' hyperthyroidism.

This clonotype was detected ten times or more. The chain uses TRBV7-8 and TRBJ1-2; perhaps TRBD1 as D (5 bases). The CDR3 extends over 13 amino acids. With 5 bases removed from V and 9 bases from J, the gap between germline ends came to 16 bases. Germline V lookup: CDR1 SGHVS, CDR2 FQNEAQ. The CDR3 nucleotides are TGTGCCAGCAGCCCCACGGGGGGAGAGCGCTACACCTTC. It encodes CASSPTGGERYTF.

This clonotype was seen ten or more times. The chain uses TRBV19 and TRBJ2-5, with D tentatively TRBD1 (5 bases). The CDR3 contains 16 residues. Between the trimmed V and J ends, which lost 6 bases and 2 bases, there was a span of 19 bases. CDR1 is LNHDA, CDR2 SQIVND, per germline (reference sequence). CDR3 region: CASSLYLGSGQETQYF. CDR3 sequence (DNA): TGTGCCAGTAGCCTATACCTTGGCTCAGGGCAAGAGACCCAGTACTTC.

The rearrangement joins TRBV29-1 to TRBJ2-7; 9 bases fit TRBD2. This CDR3 spans 13 amino acids. The germline V gene encodes CDR1 SQVTM and CDR2 ANQGSEA. J was trimmed by 1 base and V by 5 bases; bases with no gene match: 3. The CDR3 region has the DNA TGCAGCGTTTCCCTAGCGGGATCCTACGAGCAGTACTTC. It is translated as CSVSLAGSYEQYF.

V usage is TRBV29-1 and J usage is TRBJ2-5, with 7 bases identical to TRBD1. Germline loops: CDR1 SQVTM, CDR2 ANQGSEA. V lost 4 bases, J lost 4 bases, and 9 bases stayed unmatched. This CDR3 spans 14 amino acids. The CDR3 bases are TGCAGCGTTGGGGCCGGGACAGTGGGAGAGACCCAGTACTTC. This gives the protein CSVGAGTVGETQYF.

The chain couples TRBV4-3 to TRBJ1-2; 7 bases fit TRBD1. Germline V gene sequence: CDR1 LGHNA, CDR2 YSLEER. This CDR3 contains 16 residues. The V segment lost 0 bases and the J segment 4 bases; nucleotides outside the gene matches: 8. CDR3 coding DNA: TGCGCCAGCAGCCAAGAAGGGACAGCCGCCTCCTATGGCTACACCTTC. As protein: CASSQEGTAASYGYTF.

The CDR3 loop is CAISGSRRGMAGELFF. The DNA of the CDR3 is TGTGCCATCAGTGGGTCCAGAAGGGGAATGGCCGGGGAGCTGTTTTTT. The chain joins TRBV10-3 to TRBJ2-2, with D possibly matching TRBD1 (5 bases). Germline V gene sequence: CDR1 ENHRY, CDR2 SYGVKD. The CDR3 contains 16 residues. The germline V and J ends were trimmed by 4 bases and 6 bases, with 18 bases remaining between them.

Regarding this clonotype: A much larger clone sits a single nucleotide away, making a read error possible. The gene calls are TRBV11-2 and TRBJ2-5; TRBD2 matches 7 bases. The CDR3 is 14 residues long. CDR1 and CDR2 (germline): SGHAT, FQNNGV. DNA for the CDR3: TGTGCCAGCAGATTAGATAGGGGAGGGGAGACCCAGTACTTC. This codes for CASRLDRGGETQYF.

Remarks on this clonotype: Given a much more abundant clone one base away, this may be a read error. Because it lacks the conserved phenylalanine or tryptophan at the end, this CDR3 is likely a read error. The rearrangement links TRBV11-3 to TRBJ2-7; D is uncertain. Germline-derived CDR1 and CDR2 are SGHNT and YENEEA. The germline V and J ends were trimmed by 3 bases and 0 bases, with 12 bases remaining between them. CDR3 length: 15 amino acids. CDR3 coding DNA: TGTGCCAGCAGCTTTGCGAGCCTGACCTCCTACGAGCAGTACCTC. This codes for CASSFASLTSYEQYL.

This clonotype was detected many times. The genes are TRBV5-5 and TRBJ1-5, with 8 bases fitting TRBD1. The CDR3 extends over 16 amino acids. After removal of 4 bases from V and 1 base from J, the junction contained 7 bases not matched to a gene. Germline V lookup: CDR1 SGHKS, CDR2 YYEKEE (reference sequence). The DNA for the CDR3 is TGTGCCAGCAGCCCAAGGACAGGGACCAGCAATCAGCCCCAGCATTTT. Its protein product is CASSPRTGTSNQPQHF.

This clonotype was recorded many times. The chain uses TRBV5-8 and TRBJ1-6; tentatively, D is TRBD1 (6 bases). The CDR3 length is 14 residues. Per germline, CDR1 SGHTS and CDR2 YDEGEE. V was cut by 9 bases and J by 7 bases, with 17 bases left in between. DNA for the CDR3: TGTGCCACCGCCCTCAGGGGAGTCAATTCACCCCTCCACTTT. It translates to CATALRGVNSPLHF.

This clonotype was observed a handful of times. The chain joins TRBV10-3 to TRBJ2-2; the D is unclear. V was cut by 10 bases and J by 5 bases, with 17 bases left in between. The germline gives CDR1 ENHRY, CDR2 SYGVKD. This CDR3 spans 14 amino acids. In DNA form, the CDR3 reads TGTGCCAGCTCACCACAAGATGGGACCGGGGAGCTGTTTTTT. Its translation: CASSPQDGTGELFF.

The gene calls are TRBV7-9 and TRBJ2-7; D may correspond to TRBD1 or TRBD2 (5 bases each). Germline CDR1 SEHNR, CDR2 FQNEAQ (reference sequence). Trimming removed 3 bases from V and 1 base from J, with 22 bases in between. This CDR3 comprises 18 residues. The CDR3 loop reads CASSFISGGMSISYEQYF. CDR3 sequence (DNA): TGTGCCAGCAGCTTTATCTCTGGGGGTATGTCGATATCCTACGAGCAGTACTTC.

There are many counts of this clonotype. The chain has TRBV4-2 and TRBJ1-5; 8 nucleotides line up with TRBD1. Germline loops: CDR1 LGHNA, CDR2 YNFKEQ. The CDR3 is made up of 16 amino acids. The ends lost 1 base at V and 1 base at J; junction bases unmatched: 3. The CDR3, as DNA: TGTGCCAGCAGCCAAGTGACAGGGGCGAGCAATCAGCCCCAGCATTTT. The encoded protein is CASSQVTGASNQPQHF.

On this clonotype itself: Given a much more abundant clone one base away, this may be a read error. The V and J genes are TRBV6-6 and TRBJ1-5; D is possibly TRBD1 (6 bases). CDR1 is MNHNY, CDR2 SVGAGI, per germline (reference sequence). This CDR3 comprises 16 residues. V lost 5 bases to trimming and J lost 1 base, with 15 bases between them. The CDR3 sequence is CASSEVQGASNQPQHF. CDR3 DNA sequence: TGTGCCAGCAGTGAGGTACAGGGTGCCAGCAATCAGCCCCAGCATTTT.

The rearrangement uses TRBV20-1 and TRBJ1-1; D is possibly TRBD1 (6 bases). CDR3 length equals 12 residues. Germline V CDR1 and CDR2: DFQATT, SNEGSKA (reference sequence). The CDR3 DNA is TGCAGCTTGGACAGTCGGAACACTGAAGCTTTCTTT. This codes for CSLDSRNTEAFF.

The rearrangement uses TRBV7-1 and TRBJ2-7; a possible D gene is TRBD1 (6 bases). TRBV7-1 is an open reading frame whose function is uncertain. The CDR3 has 15 amino acids. Trimming took 2 bases from V and 4 from J, leaving 15 bases between them. The chain's CDR3 is CASSSPQGRLYEQYF. The DNA for the CDR3 is TGTGCCAGCAGCTCACCACAGGGACGATTGTACGAGCAGTACTTC.

Comments on this clonotype: Given a much more abundant clone one base away, this may be a read error. V and J are TRBV19 and TRBJ1-5; possible D gene TRBD1, 6 bases. The CDR3 runs to 17 residues. V shed 3 bases and J shed 6 bases, with 21 bases lying between them. Germline V gene lookup returns CDR1 LNHDA and CDR2 SQIVND (reference sequence). The CDR3 region has the DNA TGTGCCAGTAGTATCCGCGCACAGGGTACGGGCAGTCAGCCCCAGCATTTT. Its protein is CASSIRAQGTGSQPQHF.

The CDR3 DNA reads as TGTGCCAGCAGTTACGGTACAAGGAGTGGGGCCAACGTCCTGACTTTC. Translation gives CASSYGTRSGANVLTF. This chain connects TRBV6-5 to TRBJ2-6; no clear D. V lost 2 bases and J lost 3, with 11 bases in between. CDR1 and CDR2 from the germline V gene are MNHEY and SVGAGI. The length of the CDR3 is 16 residues.

This chain connects TRBV20-1 to TRBJ2-3, with 9 bases identical to TRBD2. With V trimmed by 4 bases and J by 1 base, 0 bases remained unmatched. CDR1 DFQATT and CDR2 SNEGSKA come from the germline V gene (reference sequence). The CDR3 is 13 residues long. For the CDR3, the DNA is TGCAGTGCTAAGCGGGAGGGCACAGATACGCAGTATTTT. Translated, it gives CSAKREGTDTQYF.

At least ten counts were recorded for this clonotype. The rearrangement joins TRBV2 to TRBJ1-4; D might be TRBD1 (5 bases). V lost 6 bases and J lost 3, with 14 bases in between. The germline V gene encodes CDR1 SNHLY and CDR2 FYNNEI. This CDR3 comprises 15 residues. The CDR3 DNA reads as TGTGCCAGCAGCGCCCTGCCGGGACCTAATGAAAAACTGTTTTTT. It specifies CASSALPGPNEKLFF.

This clonotype was seen only a few times. This rearrangement joins TRBV4-1 to TRBJ2-5; D is perhaps TRBD2 (6 bases). V lost 0 bases and J lost 1, with 18 bases in between. CDR1 and CDR2 (germline): MGHRA, YSYEKL. This CDR3 has 18 amino acids. The CDR3 nucleotides read TGCGCCAGCAGCCAAGATCGTGGGATAGCGGTCGCCCAAGAGACCCAGTACTTC. Its protein is CASSQDRGIAVAQETQYF.

This chain uses TRBV7-9 with TRBJ2-5, with D perhaps TRBD1 (6 bases). This CDR3 comprises 15 residues. V was clipped by 5 bases and J by 5 bases, with 18 bases between them. Per the germline V gene, CDR1 is SEHNR and CDR2 is FQNEAQ (reference sequence). The CDR3 sequence is CASSKEAGALETQYF. CDR3 in DNA: TGTGCCAGCAGCAAAGAAGCAGGGGCTCTTGAGACCCAGTACTTC.

J is TRBJ2-5 and V is TRBV9, with D uncertain. In germline, CDR1 is SGDLS, CDR2 YYNGEE. This CDR3 spans 15 amino acids. The V end lost 4 bases, the J end lost 0 bases, and 13 bases lay between the germline ends. DNA of the CDR3: TGTGCCAGCAGCTCCACGTTTCGGAACCAAGAGACCCAGTACTTC. Encoded protein: CASSSTFRNQETQYF.

This chain joins TRBV9 and TRBJ2-2, with D possibly matching TRBD1 (6 bases). This CDR3 is built from 12 residues. The V and J ends lost 3 bases and 9 bases respectively, with 9 bases between them. CDR1 SGDLS and CDR2 YYNGEE come from the germline V gene. Here the CDR3 DNA reads TGTGCCAGCAGCGGATGGGACAGGGAGCTGTTTTTT. This codes for CASSGWDRELFF.

This clonotype was counted at least ten times. The chain carries TRBV9 and TRBJ2-7, with TRBD2 matching over 10 bases. V trimming: 3 bases; J trimming: 5 bases; junction bases outside the gene matches: 2. CDR1 and CDR2 (germline): SGDLS, YYNGEE. This CDR3 has 13 amino acids. The DNA of the CDR3 is TGTGCCAGCAGCGAGACTAGCGGGCACGAGCAGTACTTC. This codes for CASSETSGHEQYF.